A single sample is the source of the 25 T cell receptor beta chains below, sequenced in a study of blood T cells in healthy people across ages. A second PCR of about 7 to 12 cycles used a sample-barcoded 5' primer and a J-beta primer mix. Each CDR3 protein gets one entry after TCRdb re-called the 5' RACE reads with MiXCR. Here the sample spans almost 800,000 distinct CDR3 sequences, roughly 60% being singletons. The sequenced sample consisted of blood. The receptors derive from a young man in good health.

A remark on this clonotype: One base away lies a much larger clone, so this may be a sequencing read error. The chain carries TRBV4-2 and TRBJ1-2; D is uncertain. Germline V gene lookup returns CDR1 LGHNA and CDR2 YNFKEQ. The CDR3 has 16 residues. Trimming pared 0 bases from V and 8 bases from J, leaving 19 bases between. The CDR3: CASSQEVKRTTGGYTF. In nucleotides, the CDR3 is TGTGCCAGCAGCCAAGAGGTTAAGAGAACTACCGGGGGCTACACCTTC.

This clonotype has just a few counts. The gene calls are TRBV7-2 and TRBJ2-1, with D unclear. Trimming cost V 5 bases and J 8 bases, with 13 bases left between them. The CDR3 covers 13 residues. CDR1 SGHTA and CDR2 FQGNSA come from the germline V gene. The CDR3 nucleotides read TGTGCCAGCAGCCCTCGCCTCGTCGATGAGCAGTTCTTC. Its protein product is CASSPRLVDEQFF.

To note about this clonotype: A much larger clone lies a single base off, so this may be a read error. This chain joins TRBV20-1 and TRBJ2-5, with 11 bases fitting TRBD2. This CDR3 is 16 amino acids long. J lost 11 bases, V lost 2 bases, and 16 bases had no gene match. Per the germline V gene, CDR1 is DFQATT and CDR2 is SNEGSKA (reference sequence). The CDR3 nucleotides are TGCAGTGCTAGACCCTTCGGGACTAGCGGCTACAATGAGCAGTACTTC. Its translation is CSARPFGTSGYNEQYF.

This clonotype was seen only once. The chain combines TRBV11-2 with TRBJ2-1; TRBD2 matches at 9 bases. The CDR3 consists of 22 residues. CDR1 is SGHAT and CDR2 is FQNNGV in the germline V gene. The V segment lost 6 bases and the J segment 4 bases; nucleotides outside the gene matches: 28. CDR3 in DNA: TGTGCCAGCAGTTCTATAGCGGGGGCCCTCCGTCCCCGCCGATTTGTATACAATGAGCAGTTCTTC. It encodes CASSSIAGALRPRRFVYNEQFF.

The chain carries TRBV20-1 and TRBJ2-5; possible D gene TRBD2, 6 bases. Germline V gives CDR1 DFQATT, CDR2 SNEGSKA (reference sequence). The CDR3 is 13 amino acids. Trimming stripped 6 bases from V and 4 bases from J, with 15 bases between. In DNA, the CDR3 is TGCAGTGCCTATAATGGACTATTAGAGACCCAGTACTTC. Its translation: CSAYNGLLETQYF.

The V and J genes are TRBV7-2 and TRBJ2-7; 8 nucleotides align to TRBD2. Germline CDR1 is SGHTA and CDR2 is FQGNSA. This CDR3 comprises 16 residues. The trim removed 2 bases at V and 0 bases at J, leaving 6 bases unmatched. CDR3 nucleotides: TGTGCCAGCAGCTTAAGCGGGGGTAGTAGCTCCTACGAGCAGTACTTC. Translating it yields CASSLSGGSSSYEQYF.

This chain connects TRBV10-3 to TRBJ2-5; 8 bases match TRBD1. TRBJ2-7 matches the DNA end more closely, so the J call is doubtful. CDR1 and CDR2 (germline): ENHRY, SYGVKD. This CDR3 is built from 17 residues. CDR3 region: CAISRTDRGSYTYEQYF. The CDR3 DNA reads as TGTGCCATCAGTCGAACCGACAGGGGAAGCTATACCTACGAGCAGTACTTC.

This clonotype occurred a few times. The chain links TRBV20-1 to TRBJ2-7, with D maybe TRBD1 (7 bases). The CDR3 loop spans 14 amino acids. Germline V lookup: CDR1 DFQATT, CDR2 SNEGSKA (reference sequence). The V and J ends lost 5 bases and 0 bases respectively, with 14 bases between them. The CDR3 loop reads CSAPGGSFSYEQYF. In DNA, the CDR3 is TGCAGTGCTCCAGGGGGGTCGTTCTCCTACGAGCAGTACTTC.

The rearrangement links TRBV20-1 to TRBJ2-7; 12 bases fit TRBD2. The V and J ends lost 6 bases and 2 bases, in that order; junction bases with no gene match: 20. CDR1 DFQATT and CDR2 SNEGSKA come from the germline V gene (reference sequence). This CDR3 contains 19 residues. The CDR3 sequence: CSAIGPGLAGRYPAYEQYF. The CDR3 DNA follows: TGCAGTGCAATAGGCCCCGGACTAGCGGGGCGGTATCCGGCCTACGAGCAGTACTTC.

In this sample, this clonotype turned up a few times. CDR3 in DNA: TGTGCCAGCAGCAAAGGCAGAGCAGACTACGAGCAGTACTTC. Its protein is CASSKGRADYEQYF. The chain recombines TRBV21-1 with TRBJ2-7. TRBV21-1 is marked as a pseudogene. This CDR3 has 14 residues.

CDR3 DNA sequence: TGCAGCGTAAGGGATACCTCTGGGGAAAAACTGTTTTTT. Protein: CSVRDTSGEKLFF. The V and J genes are TRBV29-1 and TRBJ1-4; no definite D call. This CDR3 is 13 amino acids long. The ends were cut back, 6 bases at V and 8 bases at J, with 16 bases in the middle. Germline lookup yields CDR1 SQVTM and CDR2 ANQGSEA. The full variable domain, with the rest looked up from reference TRBV29-1 and TRBJ1-4, is SAVISQKPSRDICQRGTSLTIQCQVDSQVTMMFWYRQQPGQSLTLIATANQGSEATYESGFVIDKFPISRPNLTFSTLTVSNMSPEDSSIYLCSVRDTSGEKLFFGSGTQLSVL.

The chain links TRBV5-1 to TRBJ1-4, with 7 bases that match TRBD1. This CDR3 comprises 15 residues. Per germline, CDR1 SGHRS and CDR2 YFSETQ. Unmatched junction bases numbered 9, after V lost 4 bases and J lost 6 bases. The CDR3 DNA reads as TGCGCCAGCAGCACCGACAGGGCCTGGGATGAAAAACTGTTTTTT. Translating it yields CASSTDRAWDEKLFF.

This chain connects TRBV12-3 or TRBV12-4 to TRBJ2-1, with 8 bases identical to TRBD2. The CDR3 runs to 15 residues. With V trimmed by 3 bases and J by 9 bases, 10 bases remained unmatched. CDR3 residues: CASSLAGGRRSEQFF. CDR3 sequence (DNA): TGTGCCAGCAGTTTGGCGGGAGGACGTCGTAGTGAGCAGTTCTTC.

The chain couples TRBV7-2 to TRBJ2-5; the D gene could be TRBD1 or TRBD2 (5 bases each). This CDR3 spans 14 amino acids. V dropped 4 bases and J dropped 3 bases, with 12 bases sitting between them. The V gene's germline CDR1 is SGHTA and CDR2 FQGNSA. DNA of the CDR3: TGTGCCAGCAGCTCTGGCCTGGGGGAAGAGACCCAGTACTTC. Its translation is CASSSGLGEETQYF.

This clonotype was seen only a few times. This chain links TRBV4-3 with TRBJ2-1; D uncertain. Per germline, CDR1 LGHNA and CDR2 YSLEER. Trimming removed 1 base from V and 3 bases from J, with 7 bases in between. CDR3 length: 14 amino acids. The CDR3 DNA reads TGCGCCAGCAGCCAAGCAAAAGACTACAATGAGCAGTTCTTC. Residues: CASSQAKDYNEQFF.

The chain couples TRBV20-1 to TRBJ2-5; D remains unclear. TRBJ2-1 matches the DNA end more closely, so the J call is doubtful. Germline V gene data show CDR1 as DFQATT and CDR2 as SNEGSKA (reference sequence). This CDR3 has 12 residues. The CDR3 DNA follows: TGCAGTGCTAGAGGGCGACAAGAGACCCAGTTCTTC. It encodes CSARGRQETQFF.

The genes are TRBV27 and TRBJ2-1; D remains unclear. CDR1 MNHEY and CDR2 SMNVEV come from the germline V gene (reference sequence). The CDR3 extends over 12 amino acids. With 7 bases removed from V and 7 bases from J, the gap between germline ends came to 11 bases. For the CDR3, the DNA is TGTGCCAGCACTACCTTACTAAATGAGCAGTTCTTC. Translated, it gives CASTTLLNEQFF.

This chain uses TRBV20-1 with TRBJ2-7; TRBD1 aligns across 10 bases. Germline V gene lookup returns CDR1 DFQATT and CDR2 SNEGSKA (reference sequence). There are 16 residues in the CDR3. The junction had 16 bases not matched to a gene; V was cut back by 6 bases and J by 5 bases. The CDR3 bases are TGCAGTGCCACCGGGACAGGGGTCATCTCCATCCACGAGCAGTACTTC. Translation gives CSATGTGVISIHEQYF.

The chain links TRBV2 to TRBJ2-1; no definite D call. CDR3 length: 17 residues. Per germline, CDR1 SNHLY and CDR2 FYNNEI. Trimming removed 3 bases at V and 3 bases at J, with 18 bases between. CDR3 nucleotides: TGTGCCAGCAGTGATAGTAGGGCGGATCCTCTCTACAATGAGCAGTTCTTC. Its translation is CASSDSRADPLYNEQFF.

Written as DNA, the CDR3 is TGCGCCAGCAGCCCATATGCTTCCTACGAGCAGTACTTC. Its translation: CASSPYASYEQYF. The chain uses TRBV4-1 and TRBJ2-7; no definite D call. The CDR3 loop spans 13 amino acids. V shed 4 bases and J shed 1 base, with 8 bases lying between them. Germline CDR1 is MGHRA and CDR2 is YSYEKL.

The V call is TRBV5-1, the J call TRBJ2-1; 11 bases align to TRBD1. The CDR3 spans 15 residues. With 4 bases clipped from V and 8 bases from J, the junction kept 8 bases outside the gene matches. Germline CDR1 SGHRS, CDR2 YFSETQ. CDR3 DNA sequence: TGCGCCAGCAGCACAGGGACAGGGGGATTCGATGAGCAGTTCTTC. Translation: CASSTGTGGFDEQFF.

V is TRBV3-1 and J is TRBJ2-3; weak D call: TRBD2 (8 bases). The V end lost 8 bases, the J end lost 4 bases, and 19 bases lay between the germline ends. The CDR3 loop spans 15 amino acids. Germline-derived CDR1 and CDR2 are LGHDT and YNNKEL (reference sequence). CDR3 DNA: TGTGCCAGCGGACCCGGGACTAGGGGGCCAGATACGCAGTATTTT. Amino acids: CASGPGTRGPDTQYF.

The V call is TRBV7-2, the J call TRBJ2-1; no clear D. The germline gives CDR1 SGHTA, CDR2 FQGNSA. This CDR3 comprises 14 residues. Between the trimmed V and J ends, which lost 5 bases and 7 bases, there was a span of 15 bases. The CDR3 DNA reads TGTGCCAGCAGCCCGGATCGCCAGTTGAATGAGCAGTTCTTC. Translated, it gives CASSPDRQLNEQFF.

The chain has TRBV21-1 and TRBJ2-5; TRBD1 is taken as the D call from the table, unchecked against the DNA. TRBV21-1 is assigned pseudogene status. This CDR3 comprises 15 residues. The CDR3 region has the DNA TGTGCCGGCAGCCCTAAGGGGGAGTGGGGCGAGACCCAGTACTTC. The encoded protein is CAGSPKGEWGETQYF.

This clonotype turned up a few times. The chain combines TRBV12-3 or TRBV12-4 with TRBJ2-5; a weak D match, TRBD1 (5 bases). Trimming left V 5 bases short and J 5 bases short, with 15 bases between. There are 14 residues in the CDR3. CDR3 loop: CASSPDLKGETQYF. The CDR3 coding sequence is TGTGCCAGCAGTCCTGACCTAAAGGGGGAGACCCAGTACTTC.